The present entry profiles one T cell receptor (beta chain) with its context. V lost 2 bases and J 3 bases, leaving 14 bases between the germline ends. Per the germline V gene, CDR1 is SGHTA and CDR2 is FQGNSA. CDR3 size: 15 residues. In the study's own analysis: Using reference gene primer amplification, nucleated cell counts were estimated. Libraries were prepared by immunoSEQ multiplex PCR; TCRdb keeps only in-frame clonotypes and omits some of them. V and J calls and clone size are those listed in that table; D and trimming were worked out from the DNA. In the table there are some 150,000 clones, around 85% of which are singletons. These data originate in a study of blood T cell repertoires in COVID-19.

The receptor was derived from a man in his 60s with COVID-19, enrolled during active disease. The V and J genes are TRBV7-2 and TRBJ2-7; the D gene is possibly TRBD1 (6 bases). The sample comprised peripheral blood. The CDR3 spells CASSLYDRPHYEQYF. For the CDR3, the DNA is TGTGCCAGCAGCTTATACGACAGGCCGCACTACGAGCAGTACTTC.